This TCR beta chain was identified in a study of blood T cell repertoires in COVID-19. Study background: Acute and convalescent COVID-19 specimens originated in the United States, Italy and Spain.

Between the trimmed V and J ends, which lost 3 bases and 8 bases, there was a span of 10 bases. Germline CDR1 is MNHEY and CDR2 is SMNVEV (reference sequence). The CDR3 extends over 12 amino acids. Authors' processing steps: Amplifying reference gene primers gave estimates of nucleated cell counts. Sequenced by immunoSEQ multiplex PCR; TCRdb stores in-frame clones only, minus some. V and J calls plus clone size are reproduced from that table; the DNA served to infer D and trimming. The table lists around 250,000 clones, around 90% of them singletons. The rearrangement uses TRBV27 and TRBJ1-1; D may be TRBD1 (6 bases). The source is a woman in her forties or fifties who had recovered from COVID-19. Source material: PBMCs or T cells enriched from blood (not recorded which). The CDR3 spells CASSFLGQEAFF. In nucleotides, the CDR3 is TGTGCCAGCAGTTTTTTGGGACAAGAAGCTTTCTTT.